These T cell receptor beta chains were read from a single sample in a study of OX40 agonist ivuxolimab in advanced cancers. TCRdb's table, derived via immunoSEQ multiplex PCR, lists solely in-frame clones and lacks some. The table records 75,000 to 95,000 clones, 89% of them present only once. This material consisted of CD4+ or CD8+ T cells sorted from blood, taken in a trial of the OX40 agonist ivuxolimab. The receptors derive from an adult with an advanced solid tumor such as melanoma, head and neck, liver or kidney cancer. CDR3s leave out the opening cysteine and the closing phenylalanine or tryptophan. The D gene is left open where the match is weak.

TRBD1	TRBJ2-7	TRBV27	ASSLSTGTARAEQY
.	TRBJ2-2	TRBV12-5	ASGSTGELF
TRBD1	TRBJ2-5	TRBV5-4	ASSPGGTGGDRETQY
.	TRBJ1-5	TRBV28	ASSLGQWDQPQH
TRBD2	TRBJ2-7	TRBV19	ASTPGGGTYEQY
.	TRBJ2-1	TRBV5-1	ASSLGGPGVNEQF
.	TRBJ1-6	TRBV6-1	ASSELGGSYNSPLH
.	TRBJ2-2	TRBV5-4	ASSLGGGLRTGELF
.	TRBJ2-1	TRBV6-5	ASSQDTSSYNEQF
.	TRBJ1-4	TRBV7-9	ASSFGDATNEKLF
.	TRBJ1-3	TRBV19	ASRSNAGNTIY
.	TRBJ1-6	TRBV10-1	ASSECSGDFFYNSPLH
TRBD2	TRBJ2-1	TRBV10-3	AIRGGRAGNEQF
.	TRBJ2-1	TRBV18	ASSPPTGWYNEQF
.	TRBJ1-1	TRBV5-1	ASSLESGEAF
.	TRBJ2-1	TRBV9	ASSVGGVSNEQF
TRBD2	TRBJ2-3	TRBV18	ASSTLAGGNTQY
TRBD1	TRBJ2-7	TRBV28	ASNSLGTGPYEQY
.	TRBJ1-5	TRBV28	ASSLVGQGSNI
TRBD1	TRBJ1-1	TRBV29-1	SVAVGQGATNTEAF
TRBD1	TRBJ1-1	TRBV6-6	ASRRQGGTEAF
.	TRBJ1-2	TRBV6-6	ASSPTGILRYGYT
TRBD2	TRBJ2-3	TRBV27	ASSPLAGGPSGTDTQY
.	TRBJ2-3	TRBV6-1	ASSEGYLAEGTTSTDTQY
.	TRBJ1-2	TRBV28	ASSFGGYGYT
.	TRBJ2-2	TRBV27	ASSLRRGQGGELF
.	TRBJ2-7	TRBV10-2	ASGTYYYEQY
TRBD2	TRBJ2-3	TRBV5-8	ASSPTGGDADTQY